These 23 T cell receptor beta chains were sequenced from one sample in a study of radiation and T cells in renal cell carcinoma. Only in-frame clones appear in the TCRdb table, and some are missing; sequencing was by immunoSEQ multiplex PCR. The sample has 120,000 to 150,000 clones, 86% seen once. Time point reported: blood 4 weeks post-SBRT, at nephrectomy. Treatment described: 15 Gy SBRT to primary tumor, nephrectomy 4 weeks later. The input for sequencing was blood, taken from a patient whose treatment included radiotherapy and nephrectomy. Receptors originate from a woman aged 50 to 60 with renal cell carcinoma.

The V call is TRBV7-2, the J call TRBJ2-5, with D hard to call. V gave up 1 base and J gave up 1 base, with 4 bases separating them. The CDR3 totals 13 residues. CDR1 and CDR2 from the germline V gene are SGHTA and FQGNSA. DNA of the CDR3: TGTGCCAGCAGCTTAGTGTCCCAAGAGACCCAGTACTTC. Translating it yields CASSLVSQETQYF.

The chain combines TRBV25-1 with TRBJ1-5; 9 positions agree with TRBD1. Trimming at V came to 3 bases and at J to 4 bases, leaving 7 bases not matched to a gene. The CDR3 sequence is 16 residues long. Germline V CDR1 and CDR2: MGHDK, SYGVNS. The CDR3 reads CASSESGTGMNQPQHF. CDR3 DNA sequence: TGTGCCAGCAGTGAGTCCGGGACAGGGATGAATCAGCCCCAGCATTTT.

This clone was observed a single time. The V gene is TRBV9, the J gene TRBJ2-2; D not certain. CDR3 length: 15 amino acids. Trimming stripped 0 bases from V and 3 bases from J, with 9 bases between. Looked up from germline, CDR1 is SGDLS and CDR2 is YYNGEE. The CDR3 spells CASSVATGYTGELFF. CDR3 nucleotides: TGTGCCAGCAGCGTAGCTACGGGTTACACCGGGGAGCTGTTTTTT.

This clone was found once. V is TRBV9 and J is TRBJ2-7, with 8 bases matching TRBD1. The CDR3 is 14 residues long. The germline V gene encodes CDR1 SGDLS and CDR2 YYNGEE. Losses at the gene ends were 3 bases for V and 2 bases for J; bases not matched to a gene: 4. Here the CDR3 DNA reads TGTGCCAGCAGCGAACAGGGGGAGACCTACGAGCAGTACTTC. Amino acid sequence: CASSEQGETYEQYF.

The CDR3 sequence: CASSLTGTSSYEQYF. Written as DNA, the CDR3 is TGTGCCAGTAGTTTGACGGGAACCAGCTCCTACGAGCAGTACTTC. The V and J genes are TRBV19 and TRBJ2-7, with D possibly matching TRBD2 (5 bases). Germline V gene lookup returns CDR1 LNHDA and CDR2 SQIVND (reference sequence). V was trimmed by 5 bases and J by 0 bases, leaving 14 bases between them. The CDR3 totals 15 residues.

The chain recombines TRBV20-1 with TRBJ2-1; no definite D call. Trimming removed 3 bases at V and 5 bases at J, with 2 bases between. The CDR3 is 10 amino acids. The germline V gene has CDR1 DFQATT and CDR2 SNEGSKA (reference sequence). The CDR3 DNA sequence: TGCAGTGCTAGTGACAATGAGCAGTTCTTC. It translates to CSASDNEQFF.

This clone was observed a single time. The CDR3 DNA follows: TGTGCCGCCCAAGGGGGGGCTGAAGCTTTCTTT. This translates into CAAQGGAEAFF. The chain joins TRBV6-1 to TRBJ1-1, with a possible D match to TRBD1 (6 bases). CDR3 size: 11 residues. Germline lookup yields CDR1 MNHNS and CDR2 SASEGT. V was clipped by 11 bases and J by 6 bases, with 13 bases between them.

The chain is built from TRBV6-5 and TRBJ2-3, with 8 bases aligning to TRBD2. The CDR3 length is 15 residues. V dropped 7 bases and J dropped 4; count of bases not matched to a gene: 10. Looked up from germline, CDR1 is MNHEY and CDR2 is SVGAGI. This CDR3 reads CASIRQRGGSDTQYF. CDR3 bases: TGTGCCAGCATCCGGCAACGGGGGGGCTCAGATACGCAGTATTTT.

The chain combines TRBV4-3 with TRBJ2-3; 9 bases agree with TRBD2. The J segment lost 5 bases and the V segment lost 1 base, leaving 10 bases of the junction unmatched. The CDR3 covers 17 residues. The germline CDR1 and CDR2 sequences are LGHNA and YSLEER. CDR3 DNA sequence: TGCGCCAGCAGCCAAGCGGTAGTAGCGGGAGTGGGAGATACGCAGTATTTT. Its translation: CASSQAVVAGVGDTQYF.

The chain is built from TRBV7-2 and TRBJ2-2; D uncertain. The CDR3 covers 16 residues. V lost 5 bases and J lost 1, with 14 bases in between. The germline gives CDR1 SGHTA, CDR2 FQGNSA. This CDR3 reads CASSVKNTKNTGELFF. The CDR3 DNA reads as TGTGCCAGCAGCGTAAAAAATACAAAGAACACCGGGGAGCTGTTTTTT.

This clone was recorded only once. This rearrangement joins TRBV13 to TRBJ1-4; maybe TRBD1 (6 bases). The CDR3 sequence is 14 residues long. V was clipped by 5 bases and J by 6 bases, with 13 bases between them. The V gene's germline CDR1 is PRHDT and CDR2 FYEKMQ (reference sequence). CDR3 residues: CASSRGGDDEKLFF. CDR3 in DNA: TGTGCCAGCAGCCGGGGGGGCGACGATGAAAAACTGTTTTTT.

CDR3 loop: CASSLVGGRTDTQYF. CDR3 nucleotide sequence: TGCGCCAGCAGCCTCGTGGGGGGACGCACAGATACGCAGTATTTT. V gene TRBV10-2 combines with J gene TRBJ2-3, with D possibly matching TRBD2 (6 bases). Trimming pared 6 bases from V and 1 base from J, leaving 14 bases between. CDR1 and CDR2 from the germline V gene are WSHSY and SAAADI. The CDR3 has 15 amino acids.

As concerns this clone: The identical CDR3 is also encoded by other nucleotide sequences in the sample. This rearrangement joins TRBV7-2 to TRBJ2-3; the D gene is possibly TRBD2 (5 bases). Germline V gene sequence: CDR1 SGHTA, CDR2 FQGNSA. The CDR3 consists of 14 residues. V lost 3 bases and J lost 2, with 9 bases in between. Written as DNA, the CDR3 is TGTGCCAGCAGCTTGGCTAGCTCCACAGATACGCAGTATTTT. It codes for CASSLASSTDTQYF. Full variable domain (rest looked up from reference TRBV7-2 and TRBJ2-3): GAGVSQSPSNKVTEKGKDVELRCDPISGHTALYWYRQSLGQGLEFLIYFQGNSAPDKSGLPSDRFSAERTGGSVSTLTIQRTQQEDSAVYLCASSLASSTDTQYFGPGTRLTVL.

This chain links TRBV6-5 with TRBJ1-2; a possible D gene is TRBD1 (5 bases). This CDR3 contains 13 residues. V lost 5 bases and J lost 2, with 9 bases in between. Germline CDR1 reads MNHEY; CDR2 reads SVGAGI. The CDR3 here is CASSLTVNYGYTF. In DNA, the CDR3 is TGTGCCAGCAGTCTGACAGTAAACTATGGCTACACCTTC.

This clone was observed a single time. The rearrangement links TRBV9 to TRBJ2-1, with 14 bases identical to TRBD2. This CDR3 has 17 residues. Germline V lookup: CDR1 SGDLS, CDR2 YYNGEE. J gave up 5 bases and V 3 bases, and 7 bases lay outside the gene matches. CDR3 sequence reads: CASSAGLAGEVDNEQFF. CDR3 nucleotides: TGTGCCAGCAGCGCGGGACTAGCGGGAGAGGTGGACAATGAGCAGTTCTTC.

The V call is TRBV11-3, the J call TRBJ1-1; D not certain. CDR3 size: 15 residues. Germline V lookup: CDR1 SGHNT, CDR2 YENEEA. Trimming pared 2 bases from V and 1 base from J, leaving 11 bases between. CDR3 DNA: TGTGCCAGCAGCTTATCGCCAGAGGGGAACACTGAAGCTTTCTTT. Protein sequence: CASSLSPEGNTEAFF.

The J gene is TRBJ2-1, the V gene TRBV4-3, with 8 bases identical to TRBD1. This CDR3 is 14 amino acids long. Germline trimming cut 4 bases from V and 5 bases from J; bases unmatched to any gene: 4. Germline V gene sequence: CDR1 LGHNA, CDR2 YSLEER. CDR3 in amino acids: CASSLGQEDNEQFF. CDR3 nucleotide sequence: TGCGCCAGCAGCCTGGGACAGGAGGACAATGAGCAGTTCTTC.

This clone was detected only once. The chain has TRBV6-1 and TRBJ1-3; no clear D gene. V lost 2 bases and J 8 bases, leaving 19 bases between the germline ends. This CDR3 region has 16 residues. The germline V gene has CDR1 MNHNS and CDR2 SASEGT. The CDR3 reads CASSERSRLVYHTIYF. DNA of the CDR3: TGTGCCAGCAGTGAACGGAGCCGCTTGGTATATCACACCATATATTTT.

V and J are TRBV10-3 and TRBJ2-1; 8 bases match TRBD1. V lost 6 bases to trimming and J lost 4 bases; unmatched junction nucleotides: 5. The CDR3 totals 14 residues. CDR1 ENHRY and CDR2 SYGVKD come from the germline V gene. The CDR3 region has the DNA TGTGCCATCAGGGGGACAGGCGATTACAATGAGCAGTTCTTC. The encoded protein is CAIRGTGDYNEQFF.

This rearrangement joins TRBV5-6 to TRBJ2-3; no definite D call. Germline V CDR1 and CDR2: SGHDT, YYEEEE. V dropped 3 bases and J dropped 3 bases, with 8 bases sitting between them. The CDR3 extends over 13 amino acids. CDR3 protein: CASSSVGTDTQYF. CDR3 DNA: TGTGCCAGCAGCTCGGTGGGGACAGATACGCAGTATTTT.

This chain joins TRBV7-9 and TRBJ2-2; D may be TRBD2 (5 bases). Germline V lookup: CDR1 SEHNR, CDR2 FQNEAQ (reference sequence). V lost 2 bases, J lost 6 bases, and 10 bases lay in between. The CDR3 is 14 residues long. In DNA form, the CDR3 reads TGTGCCAGCAGCTTAAACTCGGGGTCCGGGGAGCTGTTTTTT. This translates into CASSLNSGSGELFF.

The V gene is TRBV6-5, the J gene TRBJ1-4, with D possibly matching TRBD1 (6 bases). The CDR3 spans 14 residues. The ends were cut back, 10 bases at V and 4 bases at J, with 16 bases in the middle. Germline V lookup: CDR1 MNHEY, CDR2 SVGAGI. Here the CDR3 reads CATTGQSLNEKLFF. CDR3 DNA: TGTGCCACCACTGGACAGTCTCTTAATGAAAAACTGTTTTTT.

The V call is TRBV7-7, the J call TRBJ2-2; D remains ambiguous. From germline, CDR1 is SSHAT and CDR2 FNYEAQ (reference sequence). The CDR3 runs 14 residues. The ends were cut back, 5 bases at V and 1 base at J, with 8 bases in the middle. In DNA, the CDR3 is TGTGCCAGCAGCCAAACACGGAACACCGGGGAGCTGTTTTTT. Its protein is CASSQTRNTGELFF.